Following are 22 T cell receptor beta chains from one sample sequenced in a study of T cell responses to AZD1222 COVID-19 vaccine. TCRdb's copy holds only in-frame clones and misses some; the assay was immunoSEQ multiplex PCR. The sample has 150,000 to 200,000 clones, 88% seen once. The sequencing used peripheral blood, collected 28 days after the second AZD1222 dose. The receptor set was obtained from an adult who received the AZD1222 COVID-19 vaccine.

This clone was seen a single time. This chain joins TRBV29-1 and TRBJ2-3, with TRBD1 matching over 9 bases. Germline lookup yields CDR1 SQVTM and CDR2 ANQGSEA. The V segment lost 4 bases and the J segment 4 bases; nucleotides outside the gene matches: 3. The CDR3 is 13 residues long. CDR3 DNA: TGCAGCGTTGGGGACAGGGACCCAGATACGCAGTATTTT. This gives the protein CSVGDRDPDTQYF.

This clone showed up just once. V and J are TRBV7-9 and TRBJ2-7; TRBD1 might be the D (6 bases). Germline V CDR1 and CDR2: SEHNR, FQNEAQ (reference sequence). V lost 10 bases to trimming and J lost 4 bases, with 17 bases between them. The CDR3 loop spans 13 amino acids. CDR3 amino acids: CAIDSQGKYEQYF. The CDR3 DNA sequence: TGTGCCATCGATTCCCAGGGGAAATACGAGCAGTACTTC. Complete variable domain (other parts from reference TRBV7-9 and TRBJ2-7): DTGVSQNPRHKITKRGQNVTFRCDPISEHNRLYWYRQTLGQGPEFLTYFQNEAQLEKSRLLSDRFSAERPKGSFSTLEIQRTEQGDSAMYLCAIDSQGKYEQYFGPGTRLTVT.

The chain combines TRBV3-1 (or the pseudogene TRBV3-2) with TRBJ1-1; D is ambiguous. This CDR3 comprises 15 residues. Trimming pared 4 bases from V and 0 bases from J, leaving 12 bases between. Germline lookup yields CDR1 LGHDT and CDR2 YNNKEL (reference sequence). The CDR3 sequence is CASSPGGFMNTEAFF. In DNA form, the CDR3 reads TGTGCCAGCAGCCCCGGCGGATTCATGAACACTGAAGCTTTCTTT.

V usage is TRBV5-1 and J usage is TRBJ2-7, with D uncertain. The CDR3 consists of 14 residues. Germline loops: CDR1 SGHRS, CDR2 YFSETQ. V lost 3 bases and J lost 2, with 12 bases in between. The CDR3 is CASSYWPLTYEQYF. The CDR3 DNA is TGCGCCAGCAGCTATTGGCCGCTTACCTACGAGCAGTACTTC.

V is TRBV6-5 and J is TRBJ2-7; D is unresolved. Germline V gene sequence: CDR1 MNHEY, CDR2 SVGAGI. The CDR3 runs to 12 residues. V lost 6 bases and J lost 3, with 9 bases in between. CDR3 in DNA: TGTGCCAGCAGCGGAGACAACTACGAGCAGTACTTC. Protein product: CASSGDNYEQYF.

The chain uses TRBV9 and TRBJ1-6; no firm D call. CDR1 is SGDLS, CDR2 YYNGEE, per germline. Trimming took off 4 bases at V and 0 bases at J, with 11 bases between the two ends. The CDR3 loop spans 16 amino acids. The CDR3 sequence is CASSQSRSSYNSPLHF. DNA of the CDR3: TGTGCCAGCAGCCAGTCCAGGAGCTCCTATAATTCACCCCTCCACTTT.

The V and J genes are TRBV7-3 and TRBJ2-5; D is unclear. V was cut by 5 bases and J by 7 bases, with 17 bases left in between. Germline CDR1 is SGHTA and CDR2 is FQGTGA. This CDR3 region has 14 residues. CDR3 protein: CASSQTHNLGTQYF. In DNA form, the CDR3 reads TGTGCCAGCAGCCAAACTCACAACCTGGGGACCCAGTACTTC.

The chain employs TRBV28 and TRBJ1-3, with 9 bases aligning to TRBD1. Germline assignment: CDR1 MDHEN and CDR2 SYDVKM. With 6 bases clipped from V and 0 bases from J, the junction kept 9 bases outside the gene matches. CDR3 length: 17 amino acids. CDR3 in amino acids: CASSHRTGAYSGNTIYF. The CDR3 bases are TGTGCCAGCAGCCATCGGACAGGGGCTTACTCTGGAAACACCATATATTTT.

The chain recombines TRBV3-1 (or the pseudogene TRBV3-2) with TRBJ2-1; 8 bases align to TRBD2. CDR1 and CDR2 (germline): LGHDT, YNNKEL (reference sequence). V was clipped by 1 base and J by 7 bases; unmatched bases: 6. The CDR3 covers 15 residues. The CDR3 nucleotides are TGTGCCAGCAGCCAAGGACTAGCGTGGCCGAATGAGCAGTTCTTC. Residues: CASSQGLAWPNEQFF.

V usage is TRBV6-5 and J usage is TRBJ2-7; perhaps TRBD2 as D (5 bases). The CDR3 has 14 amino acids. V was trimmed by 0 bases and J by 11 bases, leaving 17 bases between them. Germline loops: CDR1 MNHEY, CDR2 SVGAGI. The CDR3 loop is CASSYSKSTLGKYF. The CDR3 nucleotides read TGTGCCAGCAGTTACTCGAAAAGTACCCTCGGGAAGTACTTC.

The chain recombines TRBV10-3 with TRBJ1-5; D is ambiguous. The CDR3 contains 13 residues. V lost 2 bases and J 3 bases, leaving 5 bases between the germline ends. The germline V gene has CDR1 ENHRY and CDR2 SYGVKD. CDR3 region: CAISEGPNQPQHF. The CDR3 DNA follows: TGTGCCATCAGTGAGGGTCCCAATCAGCCCCAGCATTTT.

The CDR3: CASSTQGQGEQFF. The CDR3 DNA follows: TGTGCCAGTAGTACACAGGGGCAGGGTGAGCAGTTCTTC. This chain connects TRBV19 to TRBJ2-1; TRBD1 aligns across 7 bases. Germline lookup yields CDR1 LNHDA and CDR2 SQIVND (reference sequence). This CDR3 contains 13 residues. The junction had 6 bases not matched to a gene; V was cut back by 4 bases and J by 9 bases.

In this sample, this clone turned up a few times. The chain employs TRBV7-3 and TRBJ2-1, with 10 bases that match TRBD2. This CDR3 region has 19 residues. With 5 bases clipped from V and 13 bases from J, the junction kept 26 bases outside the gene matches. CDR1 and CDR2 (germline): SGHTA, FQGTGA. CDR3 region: CASSLESSLAGRAAGVQFF. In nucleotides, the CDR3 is TGTGCCAGCAGCCTAGAGTCCTCACTAGCGGGACGAGCGGCGGGGGTCCAGTTCTTC.

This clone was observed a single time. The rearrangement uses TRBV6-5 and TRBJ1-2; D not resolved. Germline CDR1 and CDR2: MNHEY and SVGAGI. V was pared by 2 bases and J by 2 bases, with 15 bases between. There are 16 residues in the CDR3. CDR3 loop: CASSYLSTQRNYGYTF. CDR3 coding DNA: TGTGCCAGCAGTTACCTCTCGACCCAACGAAACTATGGCTACACCTTC.

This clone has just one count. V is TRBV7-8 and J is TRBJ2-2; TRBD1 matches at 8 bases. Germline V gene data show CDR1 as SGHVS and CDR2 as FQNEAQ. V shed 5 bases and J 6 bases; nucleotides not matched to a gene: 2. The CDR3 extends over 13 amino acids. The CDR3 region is CASSVDRAGELFF. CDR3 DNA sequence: TGTGCCAGCAGCGTGGACAGGGCCGGGGAGCTGTTTTTT.

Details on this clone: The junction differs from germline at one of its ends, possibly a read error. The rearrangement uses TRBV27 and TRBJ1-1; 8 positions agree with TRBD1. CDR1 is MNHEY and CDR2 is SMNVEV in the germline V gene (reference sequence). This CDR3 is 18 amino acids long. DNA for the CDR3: TGTGCCAGCAGTTTTATGTCAATCCCAGGGGGCTTGAATACTGAAGCTTTCTTT. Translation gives CASSFMSIPGGLNTEAFF.

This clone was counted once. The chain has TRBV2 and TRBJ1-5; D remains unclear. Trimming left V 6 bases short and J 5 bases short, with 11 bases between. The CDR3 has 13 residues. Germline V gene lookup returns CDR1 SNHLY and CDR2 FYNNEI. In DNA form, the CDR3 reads TGTGCCAGCAGCCCTCAGGTAGATCAGCCCCAGCATTTT. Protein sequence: CASSPQVDQPQHF.

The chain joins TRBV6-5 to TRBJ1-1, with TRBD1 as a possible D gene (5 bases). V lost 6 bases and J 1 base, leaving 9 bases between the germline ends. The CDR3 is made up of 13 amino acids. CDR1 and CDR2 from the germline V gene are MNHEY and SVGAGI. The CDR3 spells CASRGHPNTEAFF. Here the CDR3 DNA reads TGTGCCAGCAGAGGACACCCGAACACTGAAGCTTTCTTT.

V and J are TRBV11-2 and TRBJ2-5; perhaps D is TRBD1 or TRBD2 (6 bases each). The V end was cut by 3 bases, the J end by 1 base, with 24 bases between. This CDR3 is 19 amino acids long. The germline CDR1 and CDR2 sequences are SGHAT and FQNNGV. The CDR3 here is CASSFREGGRRGSQETQYF. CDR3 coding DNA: TGTGCCAGCAGCTTCAGAGAGGGGGGTAGGCGGGGATCCCAAGAGACCCAGTACTTC. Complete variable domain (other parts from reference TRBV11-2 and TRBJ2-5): EAGVAQSPRYKIIEKRQSVAFWCNPISGHATLYWYQQILGQGPKLLIQFQNNGVVDDSQLPKDRFSAERLKGVDSTLKIQPAKLEDSAVYLCASSFREGGRRGSQETQYFGPGTRLLVL.

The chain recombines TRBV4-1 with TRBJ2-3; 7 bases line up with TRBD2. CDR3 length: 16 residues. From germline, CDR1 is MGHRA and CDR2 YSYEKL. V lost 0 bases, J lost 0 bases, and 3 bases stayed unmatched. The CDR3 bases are TGCGCCAGCAGCCAAGAACCAGCGGGGAGCACAGATACGCAGTATTTT. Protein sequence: CASSQEPAGSTDTQYF.

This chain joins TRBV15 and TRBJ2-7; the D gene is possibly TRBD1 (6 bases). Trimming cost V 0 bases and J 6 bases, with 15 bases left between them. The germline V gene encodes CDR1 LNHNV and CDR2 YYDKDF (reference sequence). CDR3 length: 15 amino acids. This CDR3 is CATSRDVRGRPEQYF. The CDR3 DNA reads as TGTGCCACCAGCAGAGATGTCAGGGGAAGACCCGAGCAGTACTTC. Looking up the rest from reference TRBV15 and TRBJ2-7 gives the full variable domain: DAMVIQNPRYQVTQFGKPVTLSCSQTLNHNVMYWYQQKSSQAPKLLFHYYDKDFNNEADTPDNFQSRRPNTSFCFLDIRSPGLGDTAMYLCATSRDVRGRPEQYFGPGTRLTVT.

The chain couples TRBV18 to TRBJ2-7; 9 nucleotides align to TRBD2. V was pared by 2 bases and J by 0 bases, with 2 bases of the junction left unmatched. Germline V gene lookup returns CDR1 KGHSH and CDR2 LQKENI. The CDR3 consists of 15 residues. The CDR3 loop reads CASSPAGGFSYEQYF. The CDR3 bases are TGTGCCAGCTCACCAGCGGGGGGGTTCTCCTACGAGCAGTACTTC.